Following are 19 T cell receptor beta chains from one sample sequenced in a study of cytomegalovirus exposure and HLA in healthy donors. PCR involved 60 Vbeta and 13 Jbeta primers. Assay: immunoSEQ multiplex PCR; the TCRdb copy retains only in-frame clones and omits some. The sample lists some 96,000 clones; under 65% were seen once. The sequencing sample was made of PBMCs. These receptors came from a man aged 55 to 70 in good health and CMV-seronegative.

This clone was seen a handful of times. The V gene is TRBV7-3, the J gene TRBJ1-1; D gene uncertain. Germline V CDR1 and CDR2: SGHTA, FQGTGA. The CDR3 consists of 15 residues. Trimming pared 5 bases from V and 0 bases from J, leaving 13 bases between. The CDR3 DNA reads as TGTGCCAGCAGCCCCGGGTCTCAGATGAACACTGAAGCTTTCTTT. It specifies CASSPGSQMNTEAFF.

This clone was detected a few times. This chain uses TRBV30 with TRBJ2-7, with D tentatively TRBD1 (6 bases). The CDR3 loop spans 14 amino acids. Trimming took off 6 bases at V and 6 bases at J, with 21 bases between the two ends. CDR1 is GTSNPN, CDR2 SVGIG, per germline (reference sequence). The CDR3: CACWDTGRYFEQYF. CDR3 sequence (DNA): TGTGCCTGCTGGGACACGGGGCGCTACTTCGAGCAGTACTTC.

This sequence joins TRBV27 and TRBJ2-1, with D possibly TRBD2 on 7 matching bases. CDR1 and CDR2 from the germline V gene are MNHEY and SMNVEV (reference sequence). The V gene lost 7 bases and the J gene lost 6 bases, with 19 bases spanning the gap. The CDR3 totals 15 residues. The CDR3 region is CASTFWGGRGNEQFF. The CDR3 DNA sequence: TGTGCCAGCACGTTTTGGGGGGGCCGGGGCAATGAGCAGTTCTTC.

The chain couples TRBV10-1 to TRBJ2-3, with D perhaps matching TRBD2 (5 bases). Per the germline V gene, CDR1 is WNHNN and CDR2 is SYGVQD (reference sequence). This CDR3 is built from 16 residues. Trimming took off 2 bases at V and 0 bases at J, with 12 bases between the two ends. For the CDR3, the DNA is TGCGCCAGCAGTGAGGCCGGGAAGACTAGCACAGATACGCAGTATTTT. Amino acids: CASSEAGKTSTDTQYF.

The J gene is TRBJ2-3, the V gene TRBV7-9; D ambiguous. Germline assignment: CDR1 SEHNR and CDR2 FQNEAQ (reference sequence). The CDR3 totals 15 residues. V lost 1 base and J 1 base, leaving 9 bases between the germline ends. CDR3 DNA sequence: TGTGCCAGCAGCTTAGGCTCTACTCGCACAGATACGCAGTATTTT. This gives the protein CASSLGSTRTDTQYF.

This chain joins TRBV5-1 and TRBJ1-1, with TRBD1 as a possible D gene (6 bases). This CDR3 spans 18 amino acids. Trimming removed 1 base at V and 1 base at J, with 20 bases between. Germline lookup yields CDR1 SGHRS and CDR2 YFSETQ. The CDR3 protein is CASSLFPAGRGGNTEAFF. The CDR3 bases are TGCGCCAGCAGCTTGTTTCCGGCAGGGAGAGGGGGGAACACTGAAGCTTTCTTT.

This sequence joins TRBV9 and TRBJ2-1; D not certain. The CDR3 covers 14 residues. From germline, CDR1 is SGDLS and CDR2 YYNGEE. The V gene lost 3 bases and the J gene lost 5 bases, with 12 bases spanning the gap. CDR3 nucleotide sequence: TGTGCCAGCAGCGATCGCCTAGTTGACAATGAGCAGTTCTTC. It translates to CASSDRLVDNEQFF.

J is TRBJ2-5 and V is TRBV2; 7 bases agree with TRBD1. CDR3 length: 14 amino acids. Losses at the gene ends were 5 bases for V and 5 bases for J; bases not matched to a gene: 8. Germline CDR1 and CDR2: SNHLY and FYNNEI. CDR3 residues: CASSQQGRVETQYF. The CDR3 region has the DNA TGTGCCAGCAGTCAACAGGGGCGGGTGGAGACCCAGTACTTC.

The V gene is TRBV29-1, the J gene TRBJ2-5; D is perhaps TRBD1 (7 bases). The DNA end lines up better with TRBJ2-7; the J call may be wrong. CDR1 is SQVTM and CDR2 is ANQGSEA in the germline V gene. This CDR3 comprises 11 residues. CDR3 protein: CSGGTAYEQYF. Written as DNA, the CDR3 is TGCAGCGGCGGGACAGCGTACGAGCAGTACTTC.

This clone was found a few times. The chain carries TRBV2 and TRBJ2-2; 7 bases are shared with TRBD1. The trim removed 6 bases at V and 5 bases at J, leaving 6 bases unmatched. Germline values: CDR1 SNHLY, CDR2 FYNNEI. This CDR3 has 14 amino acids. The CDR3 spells CASSGDSRTGELFF. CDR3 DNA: TGTGCCAGCAGCGGGGACAGTCGGACCGGGGAGCTGTTTTTT.

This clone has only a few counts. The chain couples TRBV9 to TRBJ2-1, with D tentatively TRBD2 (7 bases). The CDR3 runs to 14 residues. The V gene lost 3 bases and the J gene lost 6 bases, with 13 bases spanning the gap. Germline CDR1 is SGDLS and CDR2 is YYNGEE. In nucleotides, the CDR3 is TGTGCCAGCAGCGAAGGGGGGGGGACCAATGAGCAGTTCTTC. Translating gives CASSEGGGTNEQFF.

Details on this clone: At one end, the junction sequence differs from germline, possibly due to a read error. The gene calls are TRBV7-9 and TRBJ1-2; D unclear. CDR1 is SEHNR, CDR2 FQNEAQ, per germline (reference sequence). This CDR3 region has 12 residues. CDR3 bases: TGTTCCAGCAGCTTAGCAGCTTATGGCTACACCTTC. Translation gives CSSSLAAYGYTF.

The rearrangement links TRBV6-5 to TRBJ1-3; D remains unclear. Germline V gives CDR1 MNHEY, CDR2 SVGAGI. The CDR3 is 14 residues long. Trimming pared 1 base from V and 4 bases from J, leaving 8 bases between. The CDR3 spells CASSYLNSGNTIYF. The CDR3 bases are TGTGCCAGCAGTTACTTGAACTCGGGAAACACCATATATTTT.

CDR3 bases: TGTGCCAGCGGAGGGCGGCAGGACCCGGGAGAGACCCAGTACTTC. This codes for CASGGRQDPGETQYF. This chain links TRBV6-1 with TRBJ2-5; D possibly corresponds to TRBD2 (6 bases). CDR1 MNHNS and CDR2 SASEGT come from the germline V gene. There are 15 residues in the CDR3. The V end lost 8 bases, the J end lost 4 bases, and 20 bases lay between the germline ends.

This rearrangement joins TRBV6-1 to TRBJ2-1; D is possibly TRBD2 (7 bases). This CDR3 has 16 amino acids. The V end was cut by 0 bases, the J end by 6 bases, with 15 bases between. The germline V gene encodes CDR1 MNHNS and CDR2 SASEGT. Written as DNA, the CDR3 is TGTGCCAGCAGTGAAGCTCTAGGGGGGGCTGGCAATGAGCAGTTCTTC. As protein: CASSEALGGAGNEQFF.

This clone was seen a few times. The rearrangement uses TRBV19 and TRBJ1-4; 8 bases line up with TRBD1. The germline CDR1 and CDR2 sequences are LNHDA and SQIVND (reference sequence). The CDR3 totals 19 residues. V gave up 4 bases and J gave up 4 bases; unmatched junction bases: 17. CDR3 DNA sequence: TGTGCCAGTAGTACCCGGACAGGGCCCGACCCCGGGATTAATGAAAAACTGTTTTTT. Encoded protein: CASSTRTGPDPGINEKLFF.

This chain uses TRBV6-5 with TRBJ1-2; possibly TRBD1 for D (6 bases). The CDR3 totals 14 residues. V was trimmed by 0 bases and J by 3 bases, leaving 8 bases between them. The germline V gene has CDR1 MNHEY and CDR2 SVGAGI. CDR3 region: CASSYSYRDYGYTF. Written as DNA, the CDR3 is TGTGCCAGCAGTTACTCATACAGGGACTATGGCTACACCTTC.

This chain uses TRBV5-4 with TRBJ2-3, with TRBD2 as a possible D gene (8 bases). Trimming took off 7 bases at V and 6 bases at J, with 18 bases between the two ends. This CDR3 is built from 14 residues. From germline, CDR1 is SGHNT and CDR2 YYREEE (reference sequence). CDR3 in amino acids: CASAGGGGKDTQYF. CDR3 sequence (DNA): TGTGCCAGCGCGGGGGGAGGGGGCAAGGATACGCAGTATTTT. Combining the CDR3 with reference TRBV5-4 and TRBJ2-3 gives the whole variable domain ETGVTQSPTHLIKTRGQQVTLRCSSQSGHNTVSWYQQALGQGPQFIFQYYREEENGRGNFPPRFSGLQFPNYSSELNVNALELDDSALYLCASAGGGGKDTQYFGPGTRLTVL.

In DNA form, the CDR3 reads TGTGCCAGCAGCTTATACTTCTCCGTGGACAGGGCTAATGAAAAACTGTTTTTT. Protein sequence: CASSLYFSVDRANEKLFF. The chain is built from TRBV5-8 and TRBJ1-4; 8 nucleotides line up with TRBD1. The J segment lost 3 bases and the V segment lost 2 bases, leaving 12 bases of the junction unmatched. Germline lookup yields CDR1 SGHTS and CDR2 YDEGEE. This CDR3 has 18 amino acids.